The 26 T cell receptor beta chains presented below share a single source sample, sequenced in a study of T cells in localized non-small cell lung cancer. TCRdb keeps only in-frame clones here, not all; method: immunoSEQ multiplex PCR. The sample lists 58,000 or so clones, roughly 88% occurring once. The source was peripheral blood, collected before any cancer treatment. The origin of the receptors is a woman between 35 and 75 years old with stage I lung adenocarcinoma.

The rearrangement links TRBV6-1 to TRBJ1-5; D ambiguous. This CDR3 has 14 residues. Trimming took off 2 bases at V and 5 bases at J, with 10 bases between the two ends. Germline-derived CDR1 and CDR2 are MNHNS and SASEGT. In DNA, the CDR3 is TGTGCCAGCAGTGAACGAGGAGAGGATCAGCCCCAGCATTTT. This sequence encodes CASSERGEDQPQHF.

V and J are TRBV9 and TRBJ2-3; D remains unclear. The germline CDR1 and CDR2 sequences are SGDLS and YYNGEE. This CDR3 is 15 amino acids long. The ends were cut back, 6 bases at V and 0 bases at J, with 14 bases in the middle. CDR3 sequence (DNA): TGTGCCAGCAACCCCTCGGTTGATAGCACAGATACGCAGTATTTT. Protein: CASNPSVDSTDTQYF.

The chain recombines TRBV27 with TRBJ1-6; no reliable D call. The CDR3 has 16 amino acids. V was pared by 8 bases and J by 0 bases, with 14 bases between. Germline values: CDR1 MNHEY, CDR2 SMNVEV (reference sequence). CDR3 coding DNA: TGTGCCAGCGGGGAGCAGGTTAGCTCCTATAATTCACCCCTCCACTTT. Translating gives CASGEQVSSYNSPLHF.

This clone was detected once. The J gene is TRBJ1-1, the V gene TRBV5-1, with 9 nucleotides matching TRBD1. Germline V gene data show CDR1 as SGHRS and CDR2 as YFSETQ. The CDR3 has 16 amino acids. Trimming took 4 bases from V and 0 from J; bases not matched to a gene: 7. This chain's CDR3 is CASSPPGTGMNTEAFF. CDR3 coding DNA: TGCGCCAGCAGCCCACCTGGGACAGGGATGAACACTGAAGCTTTCTTT.

The chain recombines TRBV5-6 with TRBJ2-1; 7 bases fit TRBD1. This CDR3 region has 16 residues. V lost 1 base to trimming and J lost 3 bases; unmatched junction nucleotides: 7. Germline CDR1 is SGHDT and CDR2 is YYEEEE. In DNA form, the CDR3 reads TGTGCCAGCAGCTTGAGCGGCAGGGGGTACTACAATGAGCAGTTCTTC. This codes for CASSLSGRGYYNEQFF.

The rearrangement uses TRBV7-9 and TRBJ2-1; maybe TRBD2 (6 bases). This CDR3 region has 13 residues. Germline V gene sequence: CDR1 SEHNR, CDR2 FQNEAQ (reference sequence). V was trimmed by 6 bases and J by 10 bases, leaving 16 bases between them. Here the CDR3 reads CASRPTGLGEQFF. Written as DNA, the CDR3 is TGTGCCAGCAGACCGACGGGACTGGGAGAGCAGTTCTTC.

The genes are TRBV4-3 and TRBJ1-4; no clear D. This CDR3 contains 15 residues. Per the germline V gene, CDR1 is LGHNA and CDR2 is YSLEER. V dropped 0 bases and J dropped 13 bases, with 18 bases sitting between them. This CDR3 is CASSQDPAGLGGLFF. CDR3 sequence (DNA): TGCGCCAGCAGCCAAGATCCGGCAGGCCTGGGTGGACTGTTTTTT.

This chain joins TRBV6-6 and TRBJ1-1; D is perhaps TRBD1 (5 bases). V gave up 7 bases and J gave up 1 base, with 13 bases separating them. The germline V gene has CDR1 MNHNY and CDR2 SVGAGI (reference sequence). The CDR3 spans 14 residues. The CDR3 loop reads CASTQGRRNTEAFF. Here the CDR3 DNA reads TGTGCCAGCACCCAGGGACGGCGGAACACTGAAGCTTTCTTT.

This sequence joins TRBV7-2 and TRBJ1-1, with D perhaps matching TRBD1 (5 bases). V lost 5 bases, J lost 1 base, and 17 bases lay in between. CDR1 is SGHTA, CDR2 FQGNSA, per germline. The CDR3 spans 16 residues. The CDR3 spells CASSPTAGDWNTEAFF. CDR3 DNA sequence: TGTGCCAGCAGCCCCACTGCGGGGGACTGGAACACTGAAGCTTTCTTT. The full variable domain, completed using reference TRBV7-2 and TRBJ1-1, is GAGVSQSPSNKVTEKGKDVELRCDPISGHTALYWYRQSLGQGLEFLIYFQGNSAPDKSGLPSDRFSAERTGGSVSTLTIQRTQQEDSAVYLCASSPTAGDWNTEAFFGQGTRLTVV.

The chain uses TRBV6-5 and TRBJ1-2; D uncertain. V shed 2 bases and J shed 2 bases, with 3 bases lying between them. This CDR3 region has 12 residues. CDR1 is MNHEY and CDR2 is SVGAGI in the germline V gene. CDR3: CASSYRNYGYTF. The CDR3 bases are TGTGCCAGCAGTTACAGAAACTATGGCTACACCTTC.

The chain links TRBV6-1 to TRBJ2-1; either TRBD1 or TRBD2 may supply D (5 bases each). This CDR3 has 15 residues. V was clipped by 8 bases and J by 5 bases, with 19 bases between them. Looked up from germline, CDR1 is MNHNS and CDR2 is SASEGT. DNA for the CDR3: TGTGCCAGCTGGTCGGGGACCACAGCGAACAATGAGCAGTTCTTC. As protein: CASWSGTTANNEQFF.

V and J are TRBV7-9 and TRBJ1-5; 10 nucleotides align to TRBD1. The J segment lost 8 bases and the V segment lost 5 bases, leaving 6 bases of the junction unmatched. Germline CDR1 SEHNR, CDR2 FQNEAQ (reference sequence). The CDR3 loop spans 14 amino acids. The CDR3: CASSRGQGQEPQHF. CDR3 in DNA: TGTGCCAGCAGCCGGGGACAGGGGCAGGAGCCCCAGCATTTT.

The chain employs TRBV19 and TRBJ2-3, with 7 bases that match TRBD1. Trimming took 6 bases from V and 4 from J; bases not matched to a gene: 10. The CDR3 has 15 residues. CDR1 and CDR2 (germline): LNHDA, SQIVND (reference sequence). CDR3 nucleotides: TGTGCCAGTAGGAAAACCAGGGACAGTTCAGATACGCAGTATTTT. Protein product: CASRKTRDSSDTQYF.

The chain combines TRBV2 with TRBJ1-2; D unresolved. The CDR3 has 14 residues. V lost 4 bases and J 4 bases, leaving 13 bases between the germline ends. Germline CDR1 reads SNHLY; CDR2 reads FYNNEI. The CDR3: CASSGFPTTYGYTF. The CDR3 DNA reads as TGTGCCAGCAGTGGTTTTCCTACCACCTATGGCTACACCTTC.

V and J are TRBV6-4 and TRBJ2-2, with D possibly being TRBD1 (6 bases). V lost 2 bases and J 2 bases, leaving 6 bases between the germline ends. This CDR3 contains 14 residues. The germline gives CDR1 MRHNA, CDR2 SNTAGT. The CDR3 DNA reads as TGTGCCAGCAGTGACGGGACAAACACCGGGGAGCTGTTTTTT. This codes for CASSDGTNTGELFF.

CDR3 sequence reads: CASSEAHQGYGYTF. In DNA, the CDR3 is TGTGCCAGCAGTGAAGCGCATCAGGGGTATGGCTACACCTTC. V gene TRBV6-1 combines with J gene TRBJ1-2, with a weak D call TRBD1 (6 bases). V was clipped by 0 bases and J by 5 bases, with 10 bases between them. CDR3 length: 14 residues. Germline V gene lookup returns CDR1 MNHNS and CDR2 SASEGT.

This chain uses TRBV4-3 with TRBJ2-7, with a possible D match to TRBD1 (5 bases). Trimming removed 0 bases from V and 2 bases from J, with 11 bases in between. The CDR3 sequence is 15 residues long. Germline lookup yields CDR1 LGHNA and CDR2 YSLEER. CDR3 coding DNA: TGCGCCAGCAGCCAAGATGAGACAGAAGCCTACGAGCAGTACTTC. It specifies CASSQDETEAYEQYF.

The chain joins TRBV25-1 to TRBJ1-2, with D uncertain. Germline V gene sequence: CDR1 MGHDK, CDR2 SYGVNS. Trimming pared 4 bases from V and 4 bases from J, leaving 16 bases between. The CDR3 contains 15 residues. DNA for the CDR3: TGTGCCAGCAGTGTAATAGAGGGCCTTCGCTATGGCTACACCTTC. It codes for CASSVIEGLRYGYTF.

The chain recombines TRBV11-3 with TRBJ2-7; 8 bases fit TRBD2. Trimming removed 5 bases from V and 6 bases from J; junction bases left unmatched: 9. Germline V lookup: CDR1 SGHNT, CDR2 YENEEA. The CDR3 consists of 14 residues. The CDR3 nucleotides read TGTGCCAGCAGCCAGGGGACTAGTGACAGCGAGCAGTACTTC. Its translation: CASSQGTSDSEQYF. Full variable domain (missing parts from reference TRBV11-3 and TRBJ2-7): EAGVVQSPRYKIIEKKQPVAFWCNPISGHNTLYWYLQNLGQGPELLIRYENEEAVDDSQLPKDRFSAERLKGVDSTLKIQPAELGDSAVYLCASSQGTSDSEQYFGPGTRLTVT.

V gene TRBV6-5 combines with J gene TRBJ2-5; the D gene is possibly TRBD2 (5 bases). The end of the DNA fits TRBJ2-7 better, so the J call may be wrong. Looked up from germline, CDR1 is MNHEY and CDR2 is SVGAGI. CDR3 length equals 15 residues. The CDR3 DNA reads as TGTGCCAGCAGTTACTCAGCGGCGGTACGACTCGAGCAGTACTTC. The encoded protein is CASSYSAAVRLEQYF.

The gene calls are TRBV6-1 and TRBJ1-1; perhaps TRBD1 as D (6 bases). CDR1 is MNHNS and CDR2 is SASEGT in the germline V gene. The CDR3 length is 13 residues. The V end lost 10 bases, the J end lost 2 bases, and 14 bases lay between the germline ends. Written as DNA, the CDR3 is TGTGCCACCAGCGGACAGCCTAACACTGAAGCTTTCTTT. Translating gives CATSGQPNTEAFF.

CDR3 protein: CASGLGLDQGTDTQYF. The CDR3, as DNA: TGTGCTAGTGGTCTCGGACTGGACCAGGGCACAGATACGCAGTATTTT. This rearrangement joins TRBV12-5 to TRBJ2-3; D perhaps matches TRBD2 (5 bases). There are 16 residues in the CDR3. Per germline, CDR1 LGHNT and CDR2 FRNRAP. Trimming stripped 5 bases from V and 1 base from J, with 16 bases between.

The chain carries TRBV5-1 and TRBJ1-1, with D perhaps matching TRBD1 (6 bases). Trimming removed 4 bases from V and 3 bases from J, with 19 bases in between. This CDR3 spans 16 amino acids. CDR1 and CDR2 (germline): SGHRS, YFSETQ. The CDR3 is CASSPIVGGGDTEAFF. For the CDR3, the DNA is TGCGCCAGCAGCCCCATCGTAGGAGGGGGTGACACTGAAGCTTTCTTT.

This clone is labeled medium-sized (0.01 to 0.1%). The rearrangement joins TRBV19 to TRBJ2-7, with TRBD2 matching 8 bases. The length of the CDR3 is 15 residues. J was trimmed by 5 bases and V by 1 base; bases with no gene match: 7. The germline CDR1 and CDR2 sequences are LNHDA and SQIVND (reference sequence). In nucleotides, the CDR3 is TGTGCCAGTAGTATAGGCGGGAGGACCCTAGACGAGCAGTACTTC. This sequence encodes CASSIGGRTLDEQYF.

This chain links TRBV7-9 with TRBJ1-5; 7 positions agree with TRBD1. V shed 1 base, J shed 4 bases, and the junction held 4 bases outside the gene matches. CDR3 length: 15 amino acids. Germline lookup yields CDR1 SEHNR and CDR2 FQNEAQ (reference sequence). This CDR3 is CASSLGLQGNQPQHF. In DNA form, the CDR3 reads TGTGCCAGCAGCTTAGGGCTACAGGGGAATCAGCCCCAGCATTTT.

The chain links TRBV11-2 to TRBJ2-3, with 9 bases identical to TRBD1. From germline, CDR1 is SGHAT and CDR2 FQNNGV. The trim removed 5 bases at V and 2 bases at J, leaving 2 bases unmatched. The CDR3 runs to 14 residues. The CDR3 reads CASSRDRATDTQYF. CDR3 DNA sequence: TGTGCCAGCAGCCGGGACAGGGCCACAGATACGCAGTATTTT.